A single sample is the source of the 24 T cell receptor beta chains below, sequenced in a study of T cell repertoires in cytomegalovirus infection. MiXCR, run by TCRdb on the reads, gives a single entry per CDR3 protein. The repertoire has approximately 180,000 distinct CDR3 sequences, 15% to 20% of them found once; the top ten carry approximately 25%. Sequencing used CD8+ T cells from PBMCs. The receptors originated from a human donor in good health (CMV status not recorded). Some clones in this sample may be carry-over from other donors' samples.

V usage is TRBV2 and J usage is TRBJ1-1, with D uncertain. The CDR3 is 13 amino acids. Germline CDR1 and CDR2: SNHLY and FYNNEI. The ends were cut back, 2 bases at V and 6 bases at J, with 10 bases in the middle. CDR3 in DNA: TGTGCCAGCAGTGAATTGGCATCGCCTGAAGCTTTCTTT. Translated: CASSELASPEAFF. Full variable domain (rest looked up from reference TRBV2 and TRBJ1-1): EPEVTQTPSHQVTQMGQEVILRCVPISNHLYFYWYRQILGQKVEFLVSFYNNEISEKSEIFDDQFSVERPDGSNFTLKIRSTKLEDSAMYFCASSELASPEAFFGQGTRLTVV.

J is TRBJ2-7 and V is TRBV30, with D possibly TRBD2 on 6 matching bases. Germline values: CDR1 GTSNPN, CDR2 SVGIG (reference sequence). CDR3 length: 12 amino acids. V dropped 4 bases and J dropped 3 bases, with 10 bases sitting between them. This CDR3 reads CAWNSGRYEQYF. The CDR3 region has the DNA TGTGCCTGGAACAGCGGGCGCTACGAGCAGTACTTC.

This clonotype has a count of ten or more. The chain joins TRBV7-6 to TRBJ2-7; 9 bases are shared with TRBD1. Trimming removed 3 bases from V and 4 bases from J; junction bases left unmatched: 4. CDR3 length: 14 amino acids. Germline CDR1 and CDR2: SGHVS and FNYEAQ. The CDR3 DNA is TGTGCCAGCAGCTTCGGGACAGGGACTTACGAGCAGTACTTC. This translates into CASSFGTGTYEQYF.

This clonotype was recorded a few times. The chain couples TRBV19 to TRBJ2-5; D is perhaps TRBD2 (5 bases). Per germline, CDR1 LNHDA and CDR2 SQIVND (reference sequence). This CDR3 region has 17 residues. Trimming shortened V by 0 bases and J by 7 bases, and 21 bases separated the two germline ends. CDR3 sequence (DNA): TGTGCCAGTAGTATAGATCCCCCGCGAGGGCCCAAGTGGACCCAGTACTTC. The encoded protein is CASSIDPPRGPKWTQYF.

This rearrangement joins TRBV19 to TRBJ2-1, with D hard to call. Trimming took off 5 bases at V and 0 bases at J, with 14 bases between the two ends. The germline gives CDR1 LNHDA, CDR2 SQIVND (reference sequence). The CDR3 contains 16 residues. CDR3 in DNA: TGTGCCAGTAGTTTCACACCCCGGAGCTCCTACAATGAGCAGTTCTTC. Its translation: CASSFTPRSSYNEQFF.

This clonotype was picked up a small number of times. This CDR3 reads CASSEWDRGYEQYF. As DNA, the CDR3 is TGTGCCAGCAGTGAATGGGACAGGGGCTACGAGCAGTACTTC. This chain uses TRBV25-1 with TRBJ2-7, with TRBD1 matching over 10 bases. The CDR3 runs to 14 residues. The V gene end was trimmed by 1 base and the J gene end by 3 bases; junction bases not matched to a gene: 0. Per the germline V gene, CDR1 is MGHDK and CDR2 is SYGVNS.

This clonotype came up a few times. The rearrangement joins TRBV12-3 or TRBV12-4 to TRBJ2-2, with 7 nucleotides matching TRBD1. J lost 3 bases, V lost 10 bases, and 11 bases had no gene match. This CDR3 contains 15 residues. CDR3 DNA sequence: TGTGCCACCCAATCCCAGGGACAGTACACCGGGGAGCTGTTTTTT. It encodes CATQSQGQYTGELFF.

V and J are TRBV14 and TRBJ1-5; D gene unclear. Germline loops: CDR1 SGHDN, CDR2 FVKESK. The CDR3 has 13 residues. V was pared by 1 base and J by 4 bases, with 5 bases between. This CDR3 is CASSQALNQPQHF. The CDR3 nucleotides are TGTGCCAGCAGCCAAGCGTTAAATCAGCCCCAGCATTTT.

The chain uses TRBV11-1 and TRBJ2-1; D may be TRBD1 (5 bases). Germline V CDR1 and CDR2: SGHAT, FQDESV (reference sequence). The CDR3 extends over 15 amino acids. V lost 5 bases, J lost 0 bases, and 11 bases lay in between. The CDR3: CASSVTGSSYNEQFF. The CDR3 nucleotides are TGTGCCAGCAGCGTAACAGGAAGCTCCTACAATGAGCAGTTCTTC. Looking up the rest from reference TRBV11-1 and TRBJ2-1 gives the full variable domain: EAEVAQSPRYKITEKSQAVAFWCDPISGHATLYWYRQILGQGPELLVQFQDESVVDDSQLPKDRFSAERLKGVDSTLKIQPAELGDSAMYLCASSVTGSSYNEQFFGPGTRLTVL.

A few counts support this clonotype. CDR3 bases: TGTGCCAGCAGTTTCAGGTTTAATGAGCAGTTCTTC. This sequence encodes CASSFRFNEQFF. This chain uses TRBV28 with TRBJ2-1; no clear D. The CDR3 spans 12 residues. The V and J ends lost 3 bases and 7 bases respectively, with 7 bases between them. Looked up from germline, CDR1 is MDHEN and CDR2 is SYDVKM.

This clonotype was found a few times. The chain is built from TRBV7-6 and TRBJ1-4; D call uncertain. V dropped 5 bases and J dropped 0 bases, with 13 bases sitting between them. Per germline, CDR1 SGHVS and CDR2 FNYEAQ. CDR3 size: 16 residues. CDR3 coding DNA: TGTGCCAGCAGCGTCGGACGGGATGCAACTAATGAAAAACTGTTTTTT. Translating gives CASSVGRDATNEKLFF.

The chain employs TRBV27 and TRBJ1-1; the D is unclear. Trimming removed 0 bases at V and 2 bases at J, with 7 bases between. The CDR3 is 14 residues long. The germline gives CDR1 MNHEY, CDR2 SMNVEV (reference sequence). The CDR3 is CASSLSAVNTEAFF. CDR3 coding DNA: TGTGCCAGCAGTTTATCGGCGGTTAACACTGAAGCTTTCTTT.

This clonotype was detected only a few times. The rearrangement uses TRBV6-1 and TRBJ2-1, with D uncertain. Between the trimmed V and J ends, which lost 5 bases and 3 bases, there was a span of 23 bases. The CDR3 is 18 residues long. Germline CDR1 MNHNS, CDR2 SASEGT. As DNA, the CDR3 is TGTGCCAGCAGTTCCATAGACTTTGTAGAGCTCCTCTACAATGAGCAGTTCTTC. Its protein product is CASSSIDFVELLYNEQFF.

This chain joins TRBV5-6 and TRBJ2-3; 8 bases are shared with TRBD2. The J segment lost 1 base and the V segment lost 0 bases, leaving 1 base of the junction unmatched. The germline V gene encodes CDR1 SGHDT and CDR2 YYEEEE. This CDR3 is built from 15 residues. In DNA form, the CDR3 reads TGTGCCAGCAGCTTGGCACTAGCGGGCACAGATACGCAGTATTTT. This encodes CASSLALAGTDTQYF.

CDR3 bases: TGTGCCAGCAGCTTAGAATGGGAAGGGAACAATCAGCCCCAGCATTTT. This codes for CASSLEWEGNNQPQHF. The chain uses TRBV7-2 and TRBJ1-5; D remains ambiguous. Trimming cost V 1 base and J 3 bases, with 13 bases left between them. CDR3 length equals 16 residues. The germline V gene encodes CDR1 SGHTA and CDR2 FQGNSA.

This clonotype occurred a few times. The J gene is TRBJ1-2, the V gene TRBV14, with 8 bases aligning to TRBD1. Germline-derived CDR1 and CDR2 are SGHDN and FVKESK. Trimming removed 4 bases from V and 3 bases from J; junction bases left unmatched: 7. The CDR3 is 15 amino acids. DNA of the CDR3: TGTGCCAGCAGCCGACGGACAGGGCCGGACTATGGCTACACCTTC. Translation gives CASSRRTGPDYGYTF.

The J gene is TRBJ2-7, the V gene TRBV4-2, with 11 bases that match TRBD1. V was clipped by 1 base and J by 3 bases; unmatched bases: 2. The CDR3 totals 15 residues. The V gene's germline CDR1 is LGHNA and CDR2 YNFKEQ. The CDR3: CASSQGTGGGYEQYF. CDR3 DNA sequence: TGTGCCAGCAGCCAAGGGACAGGGGGCGGCTACGAGCAGTACTTC.

This clonotype occurred a few times. Germline is not matched at one junction end, which may reflect a read error. V gene TRBV6-5 combines with J gene TRBJ2-5, with 7 bases that match TRBD1. The CDR3 length is 12 residues. CDR1 is MNHEY and CDR2 is SVGAGI in the germline V gene. The CDR3 region is CASRDSQKTQYF. CDR3 in DNA: TGTGCCAGCCGGGACAGCCAAAAGACCCAGTACTTC.

The J gene is TRBJ1-4, the V gene TRBV7-2, with D uncertain. V shed 5 bases and J shed 5 bases, with 18 bases lying between them. Germline CDR1 reads SGHTA; CDR2 reads FQGNSA. The CDR3 has 16 residues. The CDR3 DNA reads TGTGCCAGCAGCCCGACCGGACGGAGTCTAAATGAAAAACTGTTTTTT. Its protein product is CASSPTGRSLNEKLFF.

The table lists this clonotype with a few counts. The CDR3 DNA is TGTGCCAGTACCGGACGGACTAACGGCGGGGAGCTGTTTTTT. Its protein is CASTGRTNGGELFF. This chain joins TRBV19 and TRBJ2-2, with D tentatively TRBD2 (6 bases). The CDR3 loop spans 14 amino acids. Germline V lookup: CDR1 LNHDA, CDR2 SQIVND (reference sequence). V was trimmed by 7 bases and J by 7 bases, leaving 16 bases between them.

Only a few counts were recorded for this clonotype. This chain uses TRBV6-1 with TRBJ2-7; 8 nucleotides line up with TRBD1. This CDR3 comprises 15 residues. V lost 5 bases, J lost 6 bases, and 12 bases stayed unmatched. Germline-derived CDR1 and CDR2 are MNHNS and SASEGT. This CDR3 reads CASSSAGGASREQYF. CDR3 bases: TGTGCCAGCAGTTCCGCAGGGGGCGCGAGCCGCGAGCAGTACTTC.

This chain's CDR3 is CASSPRDSHSYNEQFF. Written as DNA, the CDR3 is TGTGCCAGCAGCCCCCGGGACTCACACTCCTACAATGAGCAGTTCTTC. This chain joins TRBV14 and TRBJ2-1; a weak D match, TRBD2 (6 bases). The CDR3 has 16 amino acids. Trimming shortened V by 4 bases and J by 0 bases, and 13 bases separated the two germline ends. Germline loops: CDR1 SGHDN, CDR2 FVKESK. The whole variable domain, filled in from reference TRBV14 and TRBJ2-1, reads EAGVTQFPSHSVIEKGQTVTLRCDPISGHDNLYWYRRVMGKEIKFLLHFVKESKQDESGMPNNRFLAERTGGTYSTLKVQPAELEDSGVYFCASSPRDSHSYNEQFFGPGTRLTVL.

This chain uses TRBV7-6 with TRBJ2-2; no firm D call. The CDR3 sequence is 15 residues long. Germline CDR1 and CDR2: SGHVS and FNYEAQ. The V gene lost 4 bases and the J gene lost 3 bases, with 12 bases spanning the gap. The CDR3 region is CASSSDGQYTGELFF. The CDR3 region has the DNA TGTGCCAGCAGCTCTGATGGCCAATACACCGGGGAGCTGTTTTTT.

The rearrangement joins TRBV7-8 to TRBJ1-1, with D unresolved. The germline V gene encodes CDR1 SGHVS and CDR2 FQNEAQ. Trimming stripped 3 bases from V and 0 bases from J, with 11 bases between. The CDR3 is made up of 15 amino acids. The CDR3 loop reads CASSLPWVLNTEAFF. CDR3 bases: TGTGCCAGCAGCTTGCCGTGGGTTTTGAACACTGAAGCTTTCTTT.